This T cell receptor beta chain was identified in a study of cytomegalovirus exposure and HLA in healthy donors. Study at large: Drawn from HLA-typed donors, approximately 85 million unique TCRs were held in an early data release. The study's findings and limits: From TCR beta sequences, most subjects' HLA-A and HLA-B alleles were reportedly predicted accurately. Several V segments, TRBV6-2 and TRBV6-3 among them, could not be told apart and were dropped. A later analysis associated some 18,000 TCR beta sequences with HLA alleles at a 0.05 false discovery rate.

With 60 Vbeta and 13 Jbeta primers, the PCR was carried out. The data were produced by immunoSEQ multiplex PCR, yet TCRdb's version contains in-frame clones alone and is incomplete. This sample has 55,000 to 70,000 clones, with roughly 84% found just once. As to this clone: Its antigen is not identified.

The CDR3 has 15 amino acids. Germline V gene sequence: CDR1 SGHAT, CDR2 FQNNGV. Trimming removed 3 bases at V and 2 bases at J, with 13 bases between. The rearrangement links TRBV11-2 to TRBJ1-2; weak D call: TRBD1 (6 bases). The clonotype comes from a human donor in good health. The sequenced material came from PBMCs. This chain's CDR3 is CASSFSTGTNYGYTF. CDR3 DNA: TGTGCCAGCAGCTTCTCCACCGGGACAAACTATGGCTACACCTTC.